This T cell receptor (beta chain) is from a study of T cell changes during pregnancy in multiple sclerosis. The trim removed 3 bases at V and 4 bases at J, leaving 9 bases unmatched. Germline CDR1 and CDR2: SGHDN and FVKESK. CDR3 length equals 16 residues. Clones were read by immunoSEQ multiplex PCR, and TCRdb kept only the in-frame ones, dropping some. The table shows 90,000 to 120,000 clones, with 91% occurring only once. The source of this sequence is a female donor with multiple sclerosis, enrolled in a pregnancy study. V usage is TRBV14 and J usage is TRBJ2-7; 10 nucleotides match TRBD1. Source: peripheral blood, taken after pregnancy. As DNA, the CDR3 is TGTGCCAGCAGCCATTCAGGGACAGGGGTGCAGTACGAGCAGTACTTC. This translates into CASSHSGTGVQYEQYF.